These T cell receptor beta chains were read from a single sample in a study of shared clonotypes between healthy human individuals. Libraries were prepared by immunoSEQ multiplex PCR; TCRdb keeps only in-frame clonotypes and omits some of them. The sample holds roughly 590,000 clones, roughly 95% seen once. What was sequenced was naive CD8+ T cells sorted from blood. These receptors were collected from a woman in her twenties or thirties in good health. Both conserved end residues are part of each CDR3. Each record gives: J gene, V gene, CDR3 length, D gene, CDR3 protein, CDR3 DNA. A D gene is named only where the DNA matches it firmly.

J gene: TRBJ2-7; V gene: TRBV7-8; CDR3 length: 16; D gene: TRBD2; CDR3 protein: CASSPPVASGAYEQYF; CDR3 DNA: TGTGCCAGCAGCCCCCCCGTGGCTAGCGGGGCCTACGAGCAGTACTTC
J gene: TRBJ2-1; V gene: TRBV19; CDR3 length: 15; D gene: NA; CDR3 protein: CASSIAGYTGNEQFF; CDR3 DNA: TGTGCCAGTAGTATAGCCGGGTACACTGGGAATGAGCAGTTCTTC
J gene: TRBJ1-1; V gene: TRBV19; CDR3 length: 13; D gene: NA; CDR3 protein: CASREGLVTEAFF; CDR3 DNA: TGTGCCAGTAGAGAGGGCTTGGTGACTGAAGCTTTCTTT
J gene: TRBJ2-7; V gene: TRBV9; CDR3 length: 15; D gene: TRBD2; CDR3 protein: CASSVGSGSSYEQYF; CDR3 DNA: TGTGCCAGCAGCGTAGGTAGCGGGAGTTCCTACGAGCAGTACTTC
J gene: TRBJ1-1; V gene: TRBV15; CDR3 length: 13; D gene: NA; CDR3 protein: CATSSLWNTEAFF; CDR3 DNA: TGTGCCACCAGCAGTTTATGGAACACTGAAGCTTTCTTT
J gene: TRBJ1-2; V gene: TRBV19; CDR3 length: 14; D gene: NA; CDR3 protein: CASSLQGLGYGYTF; CDR3 DNA: TGTGCCAGTAGCCTGCAGGGGCTCGGCTATGGCTACACCTTC
J gene: TRBJ1-2; V gene: TRBV9; CDR3 length: 14; D gene: NA; CDR3 protein: CASSVDISNYGYTF; CDR3 DNA: TGTGCCAGCAGCGTTGACATCTCTAACTATGGCTACACCTTC
J gene: TRBJ2-7; V gene: TRBV5-1; CDR3 length: 12; D gene: NA; CDR3 protein: CASRDRFYEQYF; CDR3 DNA: TGCGCCAGCAGGGACAGATTCTACGAGCAGTACTTC
J gene: TRBJ2-1; V gene: TRBV27; CDR3 length: 15; D gene: TRBD2; CDR3 protein: CASSSIGGRFDEQFF; CDR3 DNA: TGTGCCAGCAGTTCCATTGGCGGGAGGTTCGATGAGCAGTTCTTC
J gene: TRBJ1-1; V gene: TRBV6-5; CDR3 length: 16; D gene: TRBD1; CDR3 protein: CASSYSQGEMNTEAFF; CDR3 DNA: TGTGCCAGCAGTTACTCCCAGGGGGAGATGAACACTGAAGCTTTCTTT
J gene: TRBJ2-4; V gene: TRBV5-1; CDR3 length: 16; D gene: NA; CDR3 protein: CASSLPNTEAKNIQYF; CDR3 DNA: TGCGCCAGCAGCTTACCAAATACAGAAGCCAAAAACATTCAGTACTTC
J gene: TRBJ1-2; V gene: TRBV27; CDR3 length: 13; D gene: NA; CDR3 protein: CASSLDSNYGYTF; CDR3 DNA: TGTGCCAGCAGTCTCGATTCTAACTATGGCTACACCTTC
J gene: TRBJ2-7; V gene: TRBV13; CDR3 length: 14; D gene: NA; CDR3 protein: CASSDGFSSYEQYF; CDR3 DNA: TGTGCCAGCAGCGATGGCTTCTCCTCCTACGAGCAGTACTTC
J gene: TRBJ1-5; V gene: TRBV4-1; CDR3 length: 16; D gene: NA; CDR3 protein: CASSQEDTLRNQPQHF; CDR3 DNA: TGCGCCAGCAGCCAAGAAGACACTCTGAGAAATCAGCCCCAGCATTTT
J gene: TRBJ2-7; V gene: TRBV5-1; CDR3 length: 13; D gene: NA; CDR3 protein: CASSLVDSYEQYF; CDR3 DNA: TGCGCCAGCAGCTTGGTCGACTCCTACGAGCAGTACTTC
J gene: TRBJ1-4; V gene: TRBV7-8; CDR3 length: 14; D gene: NA; CDR3 protein: CASSLVPEGAKLFF; CDR3 DNA: TGTGCCAGCAGCTTAGTTCCGGAGGGAGCAAAACTGTTTTTT